Listed here is a single TCR beta chain. The data were produced by immunoSEQ multiplex PCR, yet TCRdb's version contains in-frame clones alone and is incomplete. The data contain 75,000 to 100,000 clones, 95% of them seen just once; the ten biggest clones take up approximately 0.26%. These data are taken from a study of technical replicates of blood from several donors. This receptor was obtained from a human donor in good health. The sequenced sample was T cells isolated from PBMCs.

In DNA form, the CDR3 reads TGTGCCAGCAGAGTAGCGGGGGGTGACACCGGGGAGCTGTTTTTT. Residues: CASRVAGGDTGELFF. V is TRBV2 and J is TRBJ2-2, with 10 bases fitting TRBD2. The V gene's germline CDR1 is SNHLY and CDR2 FYNNEI. CDR3 length: 15 residues. J lost 3 bases, V lost 6 bases, and 4 bases had no gene match.